This T cell receptor beta chain was retrieved from a study of T cells after yellow fever vaccination. Overall study context: The authors prepared low-cell-number fractions using SMART-Seq v4 Ultra Low Input.

There are many counts of this clonotype. The antigen is not known. TCRdb analysed the 5' RACE reads with MiXCR anew, one entry per CDR3 protein. The sample lists 300,000 to 400,000 distinct CDR3 sequences; 8.7% were seen once. The germline V gene has CDR1 SQVTM and CDR2 ANQGSEA. V lost 6 bases and J lost 2, with 10 bases in between. This CDR3 contains 12 residues. Study results and limitations: Though weaker, the secondary response peaked faster, on day 5 versus 15. Most primary-vaccination clones recurred post-booster (around 95% CD4, more than 85% CD8). It was a small share of clonotypes that appeared in both CD4 and CD8 compartments.

The receptor comes from a man between 18 and 35 years old who received the YFV17D yellow fever vaccine. The chain employs TRBV29-1 and TRBJ1-1; D is ambiguous. The starting material was PBMCs, obtained on the day of the first yellow fever vaccination. CDR3: CSVAPGNTEAFF. The CDR3 DNA follows: TGCAGCGTGGCTCCGGGTAACACTGAAGCTTTCTTT.